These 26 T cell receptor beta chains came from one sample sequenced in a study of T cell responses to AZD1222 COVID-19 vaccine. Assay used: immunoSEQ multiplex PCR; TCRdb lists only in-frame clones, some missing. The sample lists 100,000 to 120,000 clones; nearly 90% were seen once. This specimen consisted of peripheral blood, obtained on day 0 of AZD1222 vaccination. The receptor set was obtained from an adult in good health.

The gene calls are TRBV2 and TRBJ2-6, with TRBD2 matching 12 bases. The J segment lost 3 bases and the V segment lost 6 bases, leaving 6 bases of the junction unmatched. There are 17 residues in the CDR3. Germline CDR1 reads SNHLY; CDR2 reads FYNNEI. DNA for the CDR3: TGTGCCAGCAGCCTGGGACTAGCGGGTGGTGGGGCCAACGTCCTGACTTTC. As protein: CASSLGLAGGGANVLTF.

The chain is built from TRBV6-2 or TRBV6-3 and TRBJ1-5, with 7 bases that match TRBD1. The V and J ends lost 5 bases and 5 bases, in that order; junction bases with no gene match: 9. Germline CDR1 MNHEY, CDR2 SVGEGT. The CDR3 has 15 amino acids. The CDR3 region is CASSNPQGVYQPQHF. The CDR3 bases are TGTGCCAGCAGTAATCCTCAGGGGGTCTATCAGCCCCAGCATTTT.

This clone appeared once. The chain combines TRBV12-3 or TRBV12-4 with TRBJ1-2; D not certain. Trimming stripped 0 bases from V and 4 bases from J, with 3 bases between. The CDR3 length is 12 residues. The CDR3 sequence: CASSLAGYGYTF. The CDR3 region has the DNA TGTGCCAGCAGTTTAGCGGGCTATGGCTACACCTTC.

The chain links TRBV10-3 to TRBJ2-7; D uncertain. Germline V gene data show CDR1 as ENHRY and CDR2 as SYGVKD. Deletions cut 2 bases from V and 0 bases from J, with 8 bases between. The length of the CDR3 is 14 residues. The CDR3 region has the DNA TGTGCCATCAGTGAGACTGATGGCTCCTACGAGCAGTACTTC. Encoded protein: CAISETDGSYEQYF.

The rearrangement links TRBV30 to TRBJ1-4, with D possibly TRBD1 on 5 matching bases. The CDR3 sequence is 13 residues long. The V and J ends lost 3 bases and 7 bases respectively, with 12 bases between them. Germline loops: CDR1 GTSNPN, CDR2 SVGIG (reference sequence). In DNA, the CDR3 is TGTGCCTGGAGAGGGACCGGATTTGAAAAACTGTTTTTT. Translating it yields CAWRGTGFEKLFF.

For the CDR3, the DNA is TGTGCCACCAGTGATTTGAAACCGGGACACCAAGAGACCCAGTACTTC. Translating it yields CATSDLKPGHQETQYF. The chain employs TRBV24-1 and TRBJ2-5, with D possibly called TRBD1 or TRBD2 (5 bases each). CDR1 is KGHDR and CDR2 is SFDVKD in the germline V gene. V lost 0 bases and J lost 0, with 10 bases in between. The CDR3 extends over 16 amino acids.

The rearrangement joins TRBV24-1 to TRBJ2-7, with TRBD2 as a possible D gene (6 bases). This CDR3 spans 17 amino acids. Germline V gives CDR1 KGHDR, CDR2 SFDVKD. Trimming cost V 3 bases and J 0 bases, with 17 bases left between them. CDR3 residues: CATSDDGGVDHSYEQYF. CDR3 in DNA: TGTGCCACCAGTGATGATGGAGGGGTTGACCACTCCTACGAGCAGTACTTC.

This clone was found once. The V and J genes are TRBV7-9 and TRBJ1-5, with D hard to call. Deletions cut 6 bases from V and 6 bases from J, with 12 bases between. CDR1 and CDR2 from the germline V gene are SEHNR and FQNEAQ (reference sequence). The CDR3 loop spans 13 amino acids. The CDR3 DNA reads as TGTGCCAGCAGTTCGGTCGGGGTTCAGCCCCAGCATTTT. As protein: CASSSVGVQPQHF.

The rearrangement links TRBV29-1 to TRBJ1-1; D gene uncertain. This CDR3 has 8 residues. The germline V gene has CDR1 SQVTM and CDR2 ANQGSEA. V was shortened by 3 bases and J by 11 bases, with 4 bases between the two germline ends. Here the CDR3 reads CSVDEAFF. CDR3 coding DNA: TGCAGCGTTGATGAGGCTTTCTTT.

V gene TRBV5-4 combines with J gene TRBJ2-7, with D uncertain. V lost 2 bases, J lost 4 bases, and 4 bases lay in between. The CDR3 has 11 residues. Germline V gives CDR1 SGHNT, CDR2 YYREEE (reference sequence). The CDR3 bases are TGTGCCAGCAGCTTTGGGTACGAGCAGTACTTC. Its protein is CASSFGYEQYF. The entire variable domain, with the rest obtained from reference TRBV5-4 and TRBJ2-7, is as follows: ETGVTQSPTHLIKTRGQQVTLRCSSQSGHNTVSWYQQALGQGPQFIFQYYREEENGRGNFPPRFSGLQFPNYSSELNVNALELDDSALYLCASSFGYEQYFGPGTRLTVT.

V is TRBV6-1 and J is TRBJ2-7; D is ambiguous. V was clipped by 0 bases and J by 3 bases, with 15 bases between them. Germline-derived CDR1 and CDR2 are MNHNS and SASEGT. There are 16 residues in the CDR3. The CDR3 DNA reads TGTGCCAGCAGTGAAGCGCCCGACGTCTGGGGCTACGAGCAGTACTTC. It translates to CASSEAPDVWGYEQYF.

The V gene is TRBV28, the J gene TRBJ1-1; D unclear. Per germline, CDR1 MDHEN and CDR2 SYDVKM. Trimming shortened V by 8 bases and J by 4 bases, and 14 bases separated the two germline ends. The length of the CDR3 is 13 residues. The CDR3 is CASSEGWGTEAFF. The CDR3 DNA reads TGTGCCAGCTCGGAGGGATGGGGCACTGAAGCTTTCTTT.

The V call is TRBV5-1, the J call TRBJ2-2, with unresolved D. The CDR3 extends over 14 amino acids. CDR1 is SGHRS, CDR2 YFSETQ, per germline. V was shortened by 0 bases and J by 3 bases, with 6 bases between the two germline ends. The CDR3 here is CASSLERYTGELFF. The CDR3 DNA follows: TGCGCCAGCAGCTTGGAAAGGTACACCGGGGAGCTGTTTTTT.

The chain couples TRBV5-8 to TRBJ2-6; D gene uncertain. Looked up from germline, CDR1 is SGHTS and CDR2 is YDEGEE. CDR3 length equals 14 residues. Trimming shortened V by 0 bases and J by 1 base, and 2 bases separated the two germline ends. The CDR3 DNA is TGTGCCAGCAGCTTGGGATCTGGGGCCAACGTCCTGACTTTC. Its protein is CASSLGSGANVLTF.

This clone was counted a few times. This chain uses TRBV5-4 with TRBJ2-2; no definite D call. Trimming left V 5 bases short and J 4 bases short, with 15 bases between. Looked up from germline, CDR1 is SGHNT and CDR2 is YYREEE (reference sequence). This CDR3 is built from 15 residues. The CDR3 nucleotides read TGTGCCAGCAGTGATCGACGTATGATCACCGGGGAGCTGTTTTTT. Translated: CASSDRRMITGELFF.

CDR3 protein: CASSQQGANEKLFF. The CDR3 DNA reads as TGTGCCAGCAGTCAACAGGGGGCTAATGAAAAACTGTTTTTT. This chain joins TRBV6-6 and TRBJ1-4; 8 nucleotides line up with TRBD1. Looked up from germline, CDR1 is MNHNY and CDR2 is SVGAGI (reference sequence). The CDR3 is 14 amino acids. V gave up 5 bases and J gave up 3 bases; unmatched junction bases: 2.

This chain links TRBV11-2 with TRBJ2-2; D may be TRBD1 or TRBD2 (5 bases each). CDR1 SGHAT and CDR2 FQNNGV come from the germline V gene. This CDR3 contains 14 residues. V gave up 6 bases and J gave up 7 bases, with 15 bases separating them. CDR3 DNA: TGTGCCAGCAGGAACTCGAGGGGATTCGGGGAGCTGTTTTTT. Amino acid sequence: CASRNSRGFGELFF.

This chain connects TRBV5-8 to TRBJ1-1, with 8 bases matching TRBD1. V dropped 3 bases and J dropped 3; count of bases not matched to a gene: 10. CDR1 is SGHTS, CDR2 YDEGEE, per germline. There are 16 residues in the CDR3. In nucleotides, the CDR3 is TGTGCCAGCAGCTCCGACAGGGGAGGGTCGGACACTGAAGCTTTCTTT. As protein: CASSSDRGGSDTEAFF.

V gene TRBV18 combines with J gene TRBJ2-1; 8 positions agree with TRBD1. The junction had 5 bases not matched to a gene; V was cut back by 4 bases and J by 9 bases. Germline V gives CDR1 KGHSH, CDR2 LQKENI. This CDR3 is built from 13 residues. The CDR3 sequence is CASSQTQGAEQFF. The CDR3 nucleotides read TGTGCCAGCTCACAAACCCAGGGGGCTGAGCAGTTCTTC.

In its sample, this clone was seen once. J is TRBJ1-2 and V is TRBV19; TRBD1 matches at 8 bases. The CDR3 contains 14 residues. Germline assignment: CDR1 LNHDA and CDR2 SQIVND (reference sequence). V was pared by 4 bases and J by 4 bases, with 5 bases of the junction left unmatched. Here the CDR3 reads CASSTRTGPYGYTF. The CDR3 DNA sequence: TGTGCCAGTAGTACCCGGACAGGGCCCTATGGCTACACCTTC.

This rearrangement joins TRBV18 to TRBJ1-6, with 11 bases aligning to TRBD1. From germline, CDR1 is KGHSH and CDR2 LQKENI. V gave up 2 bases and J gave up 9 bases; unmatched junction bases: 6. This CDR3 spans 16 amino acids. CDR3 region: CASSPGQGATGSPLHF. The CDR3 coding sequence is TGTGCCAGCTCACCAGGACAGGGGGCGACAGGTTCACCCCTCCACTTT.

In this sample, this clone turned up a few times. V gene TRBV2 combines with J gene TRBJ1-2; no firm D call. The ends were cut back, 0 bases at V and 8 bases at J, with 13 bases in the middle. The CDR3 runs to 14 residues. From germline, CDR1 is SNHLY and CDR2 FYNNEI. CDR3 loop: CASSEARWEGGYTF. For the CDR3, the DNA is TGTGCCAGCAGTGAAGCGCGGTGGGAAGGCGGCTACACCTTC.

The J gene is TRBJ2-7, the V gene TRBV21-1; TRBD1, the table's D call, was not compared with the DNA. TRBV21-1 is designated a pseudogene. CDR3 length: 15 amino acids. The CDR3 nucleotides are TGTGCCAGCAGCATAAGACAGTCGTTCTCCTACGAGCAGTACTTC. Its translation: CASSIRQSFSYEQYF.

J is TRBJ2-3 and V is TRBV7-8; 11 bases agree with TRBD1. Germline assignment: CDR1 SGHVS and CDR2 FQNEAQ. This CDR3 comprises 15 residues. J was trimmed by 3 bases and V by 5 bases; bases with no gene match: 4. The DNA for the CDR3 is TGTGCCAGCAGCGGGAGGGACAGGGGGACAGATACGCAGTATTTT. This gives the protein CASSGRDRGTDTQYF.

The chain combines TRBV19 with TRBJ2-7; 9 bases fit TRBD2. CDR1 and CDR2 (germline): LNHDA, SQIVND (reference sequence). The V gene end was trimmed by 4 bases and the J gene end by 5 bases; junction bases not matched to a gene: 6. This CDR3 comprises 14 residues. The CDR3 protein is CASSNPGLANEQYF. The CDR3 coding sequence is TGTGCCAGTAGTAACCCGGGACTAGCAAACGAGCAGTACTTC.

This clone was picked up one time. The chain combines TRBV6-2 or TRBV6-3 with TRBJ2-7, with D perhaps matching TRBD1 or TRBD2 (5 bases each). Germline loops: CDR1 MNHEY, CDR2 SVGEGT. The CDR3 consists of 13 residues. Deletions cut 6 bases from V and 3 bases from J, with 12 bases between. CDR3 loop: CASSWGPNYEQYF. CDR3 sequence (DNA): TGTGCCAGCAGCTGGGGACCCAACTACGAGCAGTACTTC.